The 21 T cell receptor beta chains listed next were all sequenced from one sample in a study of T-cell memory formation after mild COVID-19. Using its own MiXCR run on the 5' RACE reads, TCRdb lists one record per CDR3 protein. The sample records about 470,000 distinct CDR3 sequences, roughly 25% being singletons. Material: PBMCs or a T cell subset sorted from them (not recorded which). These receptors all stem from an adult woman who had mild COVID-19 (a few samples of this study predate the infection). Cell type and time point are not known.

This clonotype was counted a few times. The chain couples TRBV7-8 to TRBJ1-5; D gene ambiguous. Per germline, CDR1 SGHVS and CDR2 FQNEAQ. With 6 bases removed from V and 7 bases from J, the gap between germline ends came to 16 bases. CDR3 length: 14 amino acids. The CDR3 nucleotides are TGTGCCAGCAGAGACTGGGGATCGTCACAGCCCCAGCATTTT. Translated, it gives CASRDWGSSQPQHF.

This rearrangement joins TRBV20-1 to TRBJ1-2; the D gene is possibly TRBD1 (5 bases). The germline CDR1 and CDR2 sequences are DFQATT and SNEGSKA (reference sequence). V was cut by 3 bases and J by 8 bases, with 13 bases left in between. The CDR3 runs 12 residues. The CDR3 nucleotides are TGCAGTGCTAGGTATTCGGACATCGGCTACACCTTC. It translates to CSARYSDIGYTF.

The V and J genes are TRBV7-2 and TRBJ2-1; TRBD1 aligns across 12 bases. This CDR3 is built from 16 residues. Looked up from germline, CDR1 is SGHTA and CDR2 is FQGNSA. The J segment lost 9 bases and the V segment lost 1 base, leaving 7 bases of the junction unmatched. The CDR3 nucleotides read TGTGCCAGCAGCTTAGGAGCCGGGACAGGGGGCGGTGAGCAGTTCTTC. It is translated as CASSLGAGTGGGEQFF. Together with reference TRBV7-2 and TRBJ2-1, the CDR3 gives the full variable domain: GAGVSQSPSNKVTEKGKDVELRCDPISGHTALYWYRQSLGQGLEFLIYFQGNSAPDKSGLPSDRFSAERTGGSVSTLTIQRTQQEDSAVYLCASSLGAGTGGGEQFFGPGTRLTVL.

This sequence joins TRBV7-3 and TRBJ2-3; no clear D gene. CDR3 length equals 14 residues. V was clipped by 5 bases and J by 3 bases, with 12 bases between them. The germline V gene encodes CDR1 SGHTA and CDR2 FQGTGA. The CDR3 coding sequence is TGTGCCAGCAGCCCACAACAGATTACAGATACGCAGTATTTT. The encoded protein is CASSPQQITDTQYF. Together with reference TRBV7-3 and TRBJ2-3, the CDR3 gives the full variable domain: GAGVSQTPSNKVTEKGKYVELRCDPISGHTALYWYRQSLGQGPEFLIYFQGTGAADDSGLPNDRFFAVRPEGSVSTLKIQRTERGDSAVYLCASSPQQITDTQYFGPGTRLTVL.

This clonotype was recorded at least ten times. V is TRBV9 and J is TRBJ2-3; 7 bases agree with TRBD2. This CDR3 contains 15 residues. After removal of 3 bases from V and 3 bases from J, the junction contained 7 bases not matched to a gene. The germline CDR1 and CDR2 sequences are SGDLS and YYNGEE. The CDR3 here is CASSADPGRTDTQYF. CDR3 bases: TGTGCCAGCAGCGCCGATCCCGGGAGGACAGATACGCAGTATTTT.

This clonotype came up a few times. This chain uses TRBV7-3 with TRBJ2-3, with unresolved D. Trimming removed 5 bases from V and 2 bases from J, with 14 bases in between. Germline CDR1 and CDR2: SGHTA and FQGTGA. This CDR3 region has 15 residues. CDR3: CASSIGLGPTDTQYF. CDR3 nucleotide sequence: TGTGCCAGCAGCATAGGCCTAGGTCCCACAGATACGCAGTATTTT.

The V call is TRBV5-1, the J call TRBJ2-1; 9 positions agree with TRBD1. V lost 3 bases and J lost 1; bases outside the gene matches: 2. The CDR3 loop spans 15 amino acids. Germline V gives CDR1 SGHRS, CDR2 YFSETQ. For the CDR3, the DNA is TGCGCCAGCAGCTGGACAGGGGTATCCTACAATGAGCAGTTCTTC. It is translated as CASSWTGVSYNEQFF. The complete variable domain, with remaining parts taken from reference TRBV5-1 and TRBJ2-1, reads KAGVTQTPRYLIKTRGQQVTLSCSPISGHRSVSWYQQTPGQGLQFLFEYFSETQRNKGNFPGRFSGRQFSNSRSEMNVSTLELGDSALYLCASSWTGVSYNEQFFGPGTRLTVL.

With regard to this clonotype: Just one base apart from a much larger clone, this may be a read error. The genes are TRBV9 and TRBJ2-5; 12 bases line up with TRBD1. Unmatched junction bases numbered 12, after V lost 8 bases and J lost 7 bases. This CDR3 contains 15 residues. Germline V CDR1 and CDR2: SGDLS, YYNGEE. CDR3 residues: CARSQGQGARGTQYF. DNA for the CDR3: TGTGCCAGAAGCCAGGGACAGGGGGCGCGCGGGACCCAGTACTTC.

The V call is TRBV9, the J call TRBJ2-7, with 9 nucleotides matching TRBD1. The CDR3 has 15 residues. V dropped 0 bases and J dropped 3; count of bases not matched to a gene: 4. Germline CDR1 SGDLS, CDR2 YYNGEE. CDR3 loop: CASSVARDRVYEQYF. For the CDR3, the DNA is TGTGCCAGCAGCGTAGCCCGGGACAGGGTCTACGAGCAGTACTTC.

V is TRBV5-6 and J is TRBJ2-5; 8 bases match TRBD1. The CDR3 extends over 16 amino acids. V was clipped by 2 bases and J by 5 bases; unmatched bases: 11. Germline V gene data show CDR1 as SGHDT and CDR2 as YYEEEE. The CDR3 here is CASSLLRDRGSETQYF. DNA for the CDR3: TGTGCCAGCAGCTTACTTCGTGACAGGGGTTCGGAGACCCAGTACTTC.

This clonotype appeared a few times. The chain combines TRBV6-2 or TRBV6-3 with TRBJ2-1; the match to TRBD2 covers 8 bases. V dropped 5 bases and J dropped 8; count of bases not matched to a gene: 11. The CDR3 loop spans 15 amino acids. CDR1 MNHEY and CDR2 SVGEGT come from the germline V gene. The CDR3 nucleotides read TGTGCCAGCAGTATAAGCGGGAGTCTGGGATATGAGCAGTTCTTC. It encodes CASSISGSLGYEQFF.

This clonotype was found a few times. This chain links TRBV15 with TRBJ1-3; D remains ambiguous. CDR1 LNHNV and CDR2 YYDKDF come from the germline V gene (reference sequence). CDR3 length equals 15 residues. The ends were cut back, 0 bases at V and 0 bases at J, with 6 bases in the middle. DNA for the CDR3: TGTGCCACCAGCAGAGATCAAGGCTCTGGAAACACCATATATTTT. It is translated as CATSRDQGSGNTIYF. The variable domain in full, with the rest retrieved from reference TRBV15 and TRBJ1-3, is DAMVIQNPRYQVTQFGKPVTLSCSQTLNHNVMYWYQQKSSQAPKLLFHYYDKDFNNEADTPDNFQSRRPNTSFCFLDIRSPGLGDTAMYLCATSRDQGSGNTIYFGEGSWLTVV.

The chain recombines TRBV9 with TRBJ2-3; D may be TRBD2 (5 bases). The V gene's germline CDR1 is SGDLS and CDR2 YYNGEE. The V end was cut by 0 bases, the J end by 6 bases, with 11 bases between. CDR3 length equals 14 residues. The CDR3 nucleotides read TGTGCCAGCAGCGTAGAGATGGGAGCCGATACGCAGTATTTT. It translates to CASSVEMGADTQYF.

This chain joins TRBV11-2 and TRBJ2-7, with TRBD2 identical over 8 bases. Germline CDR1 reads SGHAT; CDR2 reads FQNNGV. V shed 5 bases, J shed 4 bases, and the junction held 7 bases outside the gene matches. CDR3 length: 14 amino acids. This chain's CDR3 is CASSRTASGYEQYF. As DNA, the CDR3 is TGTGCCAGCAGCCGGACGGCTAGCGGGTACGAGCAGTACTTC.

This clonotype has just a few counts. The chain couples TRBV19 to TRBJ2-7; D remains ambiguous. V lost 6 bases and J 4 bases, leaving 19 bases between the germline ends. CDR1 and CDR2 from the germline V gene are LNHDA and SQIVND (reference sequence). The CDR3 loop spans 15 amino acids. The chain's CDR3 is CASSRRYNLQYEQYF. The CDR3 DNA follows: TGTGCCAGTAGCAGAAGGTACAACCTACAATACGAGCAGTACTTC.

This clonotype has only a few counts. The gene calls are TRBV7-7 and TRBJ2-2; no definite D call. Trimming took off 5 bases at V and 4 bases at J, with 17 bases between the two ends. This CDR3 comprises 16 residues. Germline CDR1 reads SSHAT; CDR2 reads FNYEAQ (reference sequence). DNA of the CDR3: TGTGCCAGCAGCCCATATTGGGTGTCAGGCACCGGGGAGCTGTTTTTT. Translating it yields CASSPYWVSGTGELFF.

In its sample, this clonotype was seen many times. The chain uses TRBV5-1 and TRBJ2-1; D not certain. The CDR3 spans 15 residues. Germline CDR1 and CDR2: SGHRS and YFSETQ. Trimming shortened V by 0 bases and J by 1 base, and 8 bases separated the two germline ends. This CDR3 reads CASSLGGVSYNEQFF. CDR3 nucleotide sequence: TGCGCCAGCAGCTTGGGCGGAGTTTCCTACAATGAGCAGTTCTTC. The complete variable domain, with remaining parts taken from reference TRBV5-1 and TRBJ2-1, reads KAGVTQTPRYLIKTRGQQVTLSCSPISGHRSVSWYQQTPGQGLQFLFEYFSETQRNKGNFPGRFSGRQFSNSRSEMNVSTLELGDSALYLCASSLGGVSYNEQFFGPGTRLTVL.

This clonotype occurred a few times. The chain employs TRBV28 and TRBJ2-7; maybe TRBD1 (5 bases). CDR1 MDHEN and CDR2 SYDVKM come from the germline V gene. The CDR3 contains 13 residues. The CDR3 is CATGPSGSYEQYF. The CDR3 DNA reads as TGTGCTACAGGACCTTCAGGGTCCTACGAGCAGTACTTC.

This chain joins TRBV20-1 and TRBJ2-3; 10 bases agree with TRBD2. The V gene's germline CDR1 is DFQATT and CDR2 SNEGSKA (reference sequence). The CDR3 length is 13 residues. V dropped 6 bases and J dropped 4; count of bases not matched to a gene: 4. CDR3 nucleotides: TGCAGTGCCTCTAGCGGGAGTGCAGATACGCAGTATTTT. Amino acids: CSASSGSADTQYF.

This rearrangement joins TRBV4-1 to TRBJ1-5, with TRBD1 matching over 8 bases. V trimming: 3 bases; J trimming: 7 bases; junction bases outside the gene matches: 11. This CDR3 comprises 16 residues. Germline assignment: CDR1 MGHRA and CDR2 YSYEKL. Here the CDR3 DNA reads TGCGCCAGCAGCCATGACGGACAGGGCGGACGGCAGCCCCAGCATTTT. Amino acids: CASSHDGQGGRQPQHF.

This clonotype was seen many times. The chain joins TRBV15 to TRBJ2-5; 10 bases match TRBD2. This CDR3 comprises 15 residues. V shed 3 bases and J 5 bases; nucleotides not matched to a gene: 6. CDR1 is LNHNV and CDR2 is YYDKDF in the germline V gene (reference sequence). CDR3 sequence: CATSRSSGGSETQYF. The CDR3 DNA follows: TGTGCCACCAGCAGGTCTAGCGGGGGCTCTGAGACCCAGTACTTC. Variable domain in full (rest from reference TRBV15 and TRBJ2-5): DAMVIQNPRYQVTQFGKPVTLSCSQTLNHNVMYWYQQKSSQAPKLLFHYYDKDFNNEADTPDNFQSRRPNTSFCFLDIRSPGLGDTAMYLCATSRSSGGSETQYFGPGTRLLVL.